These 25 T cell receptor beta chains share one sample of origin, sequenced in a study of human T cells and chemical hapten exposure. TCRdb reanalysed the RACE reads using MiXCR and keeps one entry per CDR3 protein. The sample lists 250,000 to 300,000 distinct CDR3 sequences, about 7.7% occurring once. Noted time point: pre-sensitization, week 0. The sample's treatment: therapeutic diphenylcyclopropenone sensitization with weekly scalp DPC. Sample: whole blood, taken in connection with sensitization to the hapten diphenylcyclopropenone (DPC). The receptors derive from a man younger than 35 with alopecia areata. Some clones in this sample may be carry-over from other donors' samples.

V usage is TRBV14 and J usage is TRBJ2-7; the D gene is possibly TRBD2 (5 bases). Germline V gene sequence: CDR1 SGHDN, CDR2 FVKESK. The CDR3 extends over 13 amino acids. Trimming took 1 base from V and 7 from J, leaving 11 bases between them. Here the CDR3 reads CASSQGGWREQYV. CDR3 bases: TGTGCCAGCAGCCAAGGGGGATGGAGGGAGCAGTACGTC.

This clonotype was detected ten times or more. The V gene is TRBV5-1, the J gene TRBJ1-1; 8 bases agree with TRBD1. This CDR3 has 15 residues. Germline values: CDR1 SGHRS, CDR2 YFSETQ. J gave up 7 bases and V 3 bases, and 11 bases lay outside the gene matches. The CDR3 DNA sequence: TGCGCCAGCAGCTCAACGCCAGGGGGCGAAGATGAAGCTTTCTTT. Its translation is CASSSTPGGEDEAFF.

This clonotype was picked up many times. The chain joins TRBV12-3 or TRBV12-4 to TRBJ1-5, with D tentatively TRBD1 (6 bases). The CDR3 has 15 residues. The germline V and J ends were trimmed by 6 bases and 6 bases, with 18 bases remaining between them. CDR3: CASRLSTGLIQPQHF. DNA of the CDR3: TGTGCCAGCAGACTCTCGACAGGATTGATTCAGCCCCAGCATTTT.

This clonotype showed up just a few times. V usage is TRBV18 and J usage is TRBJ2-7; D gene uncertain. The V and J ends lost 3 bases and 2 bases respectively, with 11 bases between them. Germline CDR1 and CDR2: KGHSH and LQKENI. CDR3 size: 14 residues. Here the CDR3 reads CASSPGPLTYEQYF. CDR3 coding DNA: TGTGCCAGCTCACCCGGGCCCCTTACCTACGAGCAGTACTTC.

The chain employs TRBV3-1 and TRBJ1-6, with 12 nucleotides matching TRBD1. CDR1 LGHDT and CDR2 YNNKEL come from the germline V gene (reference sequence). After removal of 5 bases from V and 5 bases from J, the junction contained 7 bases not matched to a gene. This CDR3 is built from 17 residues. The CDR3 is CASSSGQGAQNNSPLHF. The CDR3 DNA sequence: TGTGCCAGCAGCTCGGGACAGGGGGCGCAAAATAATTCACCCCTCCACTTT.

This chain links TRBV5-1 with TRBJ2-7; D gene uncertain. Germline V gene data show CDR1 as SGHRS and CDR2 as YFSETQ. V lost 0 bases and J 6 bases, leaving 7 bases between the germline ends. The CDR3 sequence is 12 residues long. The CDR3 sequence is CASSLDPGEQYF. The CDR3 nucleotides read TGCGCCAGCAGCTTGGATCCGGGCGAGCAGTACTTC.

This chain's CDR3 is CASTPYGDQPQHF. DNA for the CDR3: TGTGCCAGCACCCCCTACGGAGATCAGCCCCAGCATTTT. The chain links TRBV28 to TRBJ1-5, with D hard to call. The CDR3 is 13 residues long. Germline lookup yields CDR1 MDHEN and CDR2 SYDVKM. V was pared by 7 bases and J by 5 bases, with 12 bases between.

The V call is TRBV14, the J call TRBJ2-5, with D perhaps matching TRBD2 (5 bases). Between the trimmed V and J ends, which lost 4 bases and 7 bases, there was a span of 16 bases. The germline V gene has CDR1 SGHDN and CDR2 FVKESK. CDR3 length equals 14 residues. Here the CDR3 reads CASSRGRSFGTQYF. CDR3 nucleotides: TGTGCCAGCAGCCGCGGGCGATCTTTTGGGACCCAGTACTTC.

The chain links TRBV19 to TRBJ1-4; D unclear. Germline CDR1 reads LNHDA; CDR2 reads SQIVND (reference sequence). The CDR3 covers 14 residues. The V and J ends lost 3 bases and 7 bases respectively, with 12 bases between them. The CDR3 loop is CASSIFDRGEKLFF. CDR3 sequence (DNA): TGTGCCAGTAGTATTTTTGATCGTGGTGAAAAACTGTTTTTT.

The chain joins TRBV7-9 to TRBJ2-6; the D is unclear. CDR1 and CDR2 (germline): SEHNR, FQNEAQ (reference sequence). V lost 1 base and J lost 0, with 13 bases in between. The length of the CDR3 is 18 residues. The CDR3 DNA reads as TGTGCCAGCAGCTTAGTGCCAGGCCTAAGCTCTGGGGCCAACGTCCTGACTTTC. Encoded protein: CASSLVPGLSSGANVLTF.

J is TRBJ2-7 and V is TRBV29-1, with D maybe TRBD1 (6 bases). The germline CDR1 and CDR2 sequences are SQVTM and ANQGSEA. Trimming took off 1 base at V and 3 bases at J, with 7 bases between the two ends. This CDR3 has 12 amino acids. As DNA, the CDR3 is TGCAGCGTTGAAGGGACAGACTACGAGCAGTACGTC. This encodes CSVEGTDYEQYV.

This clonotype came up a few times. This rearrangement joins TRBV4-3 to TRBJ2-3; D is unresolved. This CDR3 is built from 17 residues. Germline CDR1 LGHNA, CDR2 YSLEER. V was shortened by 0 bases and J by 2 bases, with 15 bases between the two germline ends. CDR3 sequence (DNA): TGCGCCAGCAGCCAAGAGTCACTCCCCTTAAACACAGATACGCAGTATTTT. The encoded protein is CASSQESLPLNTDTQYF.

In DNA, the CDR3 is TGTGCCAGCACCGGGACACTTGAAGCTTTCTTT. Its protein product is CASTGTLEAFF. The chain uses TRBV6-2 or TRBV6-3 and TRBJ1-1; the D gene is possibly TRBD1 (6 bases). This CDR3 has 11 amino acids. Germline V gene data show CDR1 as MNHEY and CDR2 as SVGEGT. V lost 7 bases and J lost 7, with 10 bases in between.

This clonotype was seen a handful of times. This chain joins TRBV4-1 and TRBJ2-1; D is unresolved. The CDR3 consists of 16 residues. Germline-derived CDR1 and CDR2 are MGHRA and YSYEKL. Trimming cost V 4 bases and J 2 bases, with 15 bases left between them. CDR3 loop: CASSPVAPPAYNEQFF. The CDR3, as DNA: TGCGCCAGCAGCCCAGTTGCCCCACCTGCCTACAATGAGCAGTTCTTC.

The CDR3 loop reads CASNEPAGSPNYGYTF. The CDR3 nucleotides are TGTGCCAGCAACGAACCGGCCGGAAGCCCTAACTATGGCTACACCTTC. The chain recombines TRBV6-2 or TRBV6-3 with TRBJ1-2; D ambiguous. Germline lookup yields CDR1 MNHEY and CDR2 SVGEGT. CDR3 length: 16 amino acids. V dropped 7 bases and J dropped 0 bases, with 18 bases sitting between them.

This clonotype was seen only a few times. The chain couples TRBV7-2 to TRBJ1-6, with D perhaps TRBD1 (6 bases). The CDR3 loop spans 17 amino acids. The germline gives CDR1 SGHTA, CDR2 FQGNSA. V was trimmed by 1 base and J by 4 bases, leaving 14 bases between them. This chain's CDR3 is CASSLVVAQGYNSPLHF. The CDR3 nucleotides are TGTGCCAGCAGCTTAGTAGTTGCCCAGGGGTATAATTCACCCCTCCACTTT.

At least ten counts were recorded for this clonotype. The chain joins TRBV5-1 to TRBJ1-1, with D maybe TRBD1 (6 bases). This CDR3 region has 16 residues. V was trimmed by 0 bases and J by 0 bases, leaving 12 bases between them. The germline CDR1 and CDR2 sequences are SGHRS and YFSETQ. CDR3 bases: TGCGCCAGCAGCTTGGAGGGGGGGCGCATGAACACTGAAGCTTTCTTT. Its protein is CASSLEGGRMNTEAFF.

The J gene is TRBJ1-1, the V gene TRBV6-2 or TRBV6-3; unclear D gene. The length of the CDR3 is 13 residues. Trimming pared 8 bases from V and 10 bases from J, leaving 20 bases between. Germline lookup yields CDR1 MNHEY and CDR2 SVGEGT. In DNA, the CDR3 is TGTGCCAGCGTTACGACTGGGCAGACCCCAGCTTTCTTT. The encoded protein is CASVTTGQTPAFF.

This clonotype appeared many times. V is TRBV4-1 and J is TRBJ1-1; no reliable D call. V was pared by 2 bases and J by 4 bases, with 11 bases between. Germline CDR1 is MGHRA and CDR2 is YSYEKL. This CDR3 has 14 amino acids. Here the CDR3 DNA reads TGCGCCAGCAGCCAATATGGCGGGGTCACTGAAGCTTTCTTT. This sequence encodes CASSQYGGVTEAFF.

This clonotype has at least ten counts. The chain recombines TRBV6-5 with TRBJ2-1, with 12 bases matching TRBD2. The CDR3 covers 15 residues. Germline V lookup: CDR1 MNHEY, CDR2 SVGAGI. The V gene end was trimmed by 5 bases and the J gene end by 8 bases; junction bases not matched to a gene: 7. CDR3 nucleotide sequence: TGTGCCAGCAGTCAACTAGCGGGGGGTTTGGATGAGCAGTTCTTC. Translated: CASSQLAGGLDEQFF.

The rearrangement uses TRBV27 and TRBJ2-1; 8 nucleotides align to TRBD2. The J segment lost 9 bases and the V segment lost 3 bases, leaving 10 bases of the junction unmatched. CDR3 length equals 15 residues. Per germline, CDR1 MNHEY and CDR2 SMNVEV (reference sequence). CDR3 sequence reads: CASSFGGGGPREQFF. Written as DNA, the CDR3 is TGTGCCAGCAGTTTCGGCGGCGGGGGGCCACGTGAGCAGTTCTTC.

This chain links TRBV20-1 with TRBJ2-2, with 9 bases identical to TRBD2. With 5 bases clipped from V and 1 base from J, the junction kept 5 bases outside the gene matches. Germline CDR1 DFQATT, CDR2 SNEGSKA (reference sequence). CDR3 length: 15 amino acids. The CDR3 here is CSARSGGLNTGELFF. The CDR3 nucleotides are TGCAGTGCTCGTAGCGGGGGCCTGAACACCGGGGAGCTGTTTTTT.

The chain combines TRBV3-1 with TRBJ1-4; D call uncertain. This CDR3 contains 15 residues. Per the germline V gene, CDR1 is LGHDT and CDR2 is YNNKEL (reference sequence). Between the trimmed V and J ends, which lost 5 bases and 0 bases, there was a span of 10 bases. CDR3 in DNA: TGTGCCAGCAGCACTGAGGTTGCAACTAATGAAAAACTGTTTTTT. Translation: CASSTEVATNEKLFF.

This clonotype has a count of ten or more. The CDR3 sequence is CASSPLGQGQGYTF. In DNA, the CDR3 is TGCGCCAGCAGCCCACTCGGACAGGGGCAGGGCTACACCTTC. The chain joins TRBV5-1 to TRBJ1-2; TRBD1 agrees at 9 bases. The V gene's germline CDR1 is SGHRS and CDR2 YFSETQ. This CDR3 contains 14 residues. Germline trimming cut 4 bases from V and 8 bases from J; bases unmatched to any gene: 9. Supplemented by reference TRBV5-1 and TRBJ1-2, the full variable domain reads KAGVTQTPRYLIKTRGQQVTLSCSPISGHRSVSWYQQTPGQGLQFLFEYFSETQRNKGNFPGRFSGRQFSNSRSEMNVSTLELGDSALYLCASSPLGQGQGYTFGSGTRLTVV.

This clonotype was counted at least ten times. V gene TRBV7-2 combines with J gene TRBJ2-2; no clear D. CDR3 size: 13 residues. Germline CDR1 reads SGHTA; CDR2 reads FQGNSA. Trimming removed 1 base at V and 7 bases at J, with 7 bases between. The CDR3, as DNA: TGTGCCAGCAGCTTAGATCGAGACGGGGAGCTGTTTTTT. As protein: CASSLDRDGELFF.